This entry lists 19 T cell receptor beta chains sequenced from one sample in a study of shared clonotypes between healthy human individuals. Sequencing was performed with immunoSEQ multiplex PCR; in TCRdb, only in-frame clones are kept and a portion is missing. The data show about 1.5 million clones, approximately 98% seen once. The sequencing input was naive CD4+ T cells sorted from blood. The subset was: CD45RA+ positively selected. These receptors all come from a man aged 30 to 45 in good health.

The chain has TRBV19 and TRBJ1-5, with TRBD1 as a possible D gene (5 bases). Germline CDR1 and CDR2: LNHDA and SQIVND (reference sequence). V was clipped by 6 bases and J by 3 bases, with 15 bases between them. The CDR3 consists of 15 residues. The CDR3: CASSPVWGPNQPQHF. The CDR3 coding sequence is TGTGCCAGTAGCCCCGTTTGGGGACCCAATCAGCCCCAGCATTTT.

This chain links TRBV19 with TRBJ1-5; 8 bases agree with TRBD1. The CDR3 extends over 16 amino acids. Losses at the gene ends were 6 bases for V and 3 bases for J; bases not matched to a gene: 10. Germline lookup yields CDR1 LNHDA and CDR2 SQIVND (reference sequence). The CDR3 DNA follows: TGTGCCAGTAGCCCTCGCCGGGACAGGAACAATCAGCCCCAGCATTTT. This codes for CASSPRRDRNNQPQHF. Together with reference TRBV19 and TRBJ1-5, the CDR3 gives the full variable domain: DGGITQSPKYLFRKEGQNVTLSCEQNLNHDAMYWYRQDPGQGLRLIYYSQIVNDFQKGDIAEGYSVSREKKESFPLTVTSAQKNPTAFYLCASSPRRDRNNQPQHFGDGTRLSIL.

The chain carries TRBV6-5 and TRBJ2-1; TRBD1 agrees at 8 bases. Per the germline V gene, CDR1 is MNHEY and CDR2 is SVGAGI. Germline trimming cut 5 bases from V and 3 bases from J; bases unmatched to any gene: 6. The CDR3 sequence is 15 residues long. CDR3 nucleotide sequence: TGTGCCAGCAGTAGGGACAGGAGCCTCTACAATGAGCAGTTCTTC. The encoded protein is CASSRDRSLYNEQFF.

The chain carries TRBV6-1 and TRBJ1-5; D gene uncertain. The V and J ends lost 6 bases and 0 bases respectively, with 6 bases between them. Germline CDR1 reads MNHNS; CDR2 reads SASEGT. The CDR3 covers 13 residues. Written as DNA, the CDR3 is TGTGCCAGCAGGGCGGATAGCAATCAGCCCCAGCATTTT. This codes for CASRADSNQPQHF.

The chain joins TRBV10-3 to TRBJ2-5; no firm D call. The CDR3 is 14 amino acids. CDR1 is ENHRY and CDR2 is SYGVKD in the germline V gene. Trimming pared 4 bases from V and 4 bases from J, leaving 13 bases between. The CDR3 region is CAISADRNAETQYF. The DNA for the CDR3 is TGTGCCATCAGTGCCGATAGGAATGCAGAGACCCAGTACTTC.

The rearrangement uses TRBV27 and TRBJ2-3, with 11 bases matching TRBD2. CDR1 is MNHEY, CDR2 SMNVEV, per germline (reference sequence). The CDR3 is 15 amino acids. The junction had 8 bases not matched to a gene; V was cut back by 2 bases and J by 10 bases. For the CDR3, the DNA is TGTGCCAGCAGTTTAAAGACTAGCGGGAAAATAGCGCAGTATTTT. It translates to CASSLKTSGKIAQYF.

The chain uses TRBV27 and TRBJ1-4; TRBD1 might be the D (6 bases). Germline CDR1 MNHEY, CDR2 SMNVEV (reference sequence). This CDR3 spans 14 amino acids. The V gene lost 5 bases and the J gene lost 8 bases, with 15 bases spanning the gap. The CDR3 sequence is CASSTTGTKEKLFF. The CDR3 DNA reads as TGTGCCAGCAGTACAACCGGGACAAAGGAAAAACTGTTTTTT.

V is TRBV7-6 and J is TRBJ1-1; 7 positions match TRBD1. Germline CDR1 reads SGHVS; CDR2 reads FNYEAQ. J lost 0 bases, V lost 5 bases, and 15 bases had no gene match. This CDR3 comprises 18 residues. CDR3 region: CASSTLTGTAGMNTEAFF. For the CDR3, the DNA is TGTGCCAGCAGCACCCTGACAGGGACCGCCGGGATGAACACTGAAGCTTTCTTT.

About this clone itself: The same CDR3 also results from other DNA sequences found in this sample. The genes are TRBV9 and TRBJ2-1; possible D gene TRBD2, 5 bases. Germline loops: CDR1 SGDLS, CDR2 YYNGEE. This CDR3 has 16 amino acids. Trimming removed 0 bases at V and 0 bases at J, with 10 bases between. The CDR3 loop reads CASSVGPGSSYNEQFF. The DNA of the CDR3 is TGTGCCAGCAGCGTAGGTCCGGGAAGCTCCTACAATGAGCAGTTCTTC.

The chain combines TRBV28 with TRBJ1-1, with TRBD1 matching over 8 bases. The germline gives CDR1 MDHEN, CDR2 SYDVKM. Trimming cost V 3 bases and J 1 base; bases outside gene matches: 7. The CDR3 sequence is 16 residues long. The CDR3 coding sequence is TGTGCCAGCAGTTTCCGCCGGACAGGGAGGAACACTGAAGCTTTCTTT. This encodes CASSFRRTGRNTEAFF.

The chain links TRBV14 to TRBJ2-1; 9 nucleotides agree with TRBD2. Germline CDR1 SGHDN, CDR2 FVKESK. The CDR3 is made up of 17 amino acids. The V gene end was trimmed by 4 bases and the J gene end by 1 base; junction bases not matched to a gene: 8. The CDR3 sequence: CASSPWTSAYSYNEQFF. In DNA form, the CDR3 reads TGTGCCAGCAGCCCCTGGACTAGCGCCTATTCCTACAATGAGCAGTTCTTC.

This chain uses TRBV28 with TRBJ2-1; 8 bases align to TRBD2. This CDR3 comprises 18 residues. V gave up 3 bases and J gave up 7 bases; unmatched junction bases: 17. Germline CDR1 reads MDHEN; CDR2 reads SYDVKM. The CDR3: CASSFPQGVAGIGNEQFF. The CDR3 DNA sequence: TGTGCCAGCAGTTTCCCCCAAGGGGTAGCGGGGATAGGAAATGAGCAGTTCTTC.

The V gene is TRBV7-6, the J gene TRBJ2-1; 10 positions match TRBD2. The CDR3 sequence is 16 residues long. CDR1 SGHVS and CDR2 FNYEAQ come from the germline V gene. Trimming removed 1 base from V and 7 bases from J; junction bases left unmatched: 7. CDR3 sequence (DNA): TGTGCCAGCAGCTTAGGAAGCGGGAGGGAGGTGAATGAGCAGTTCTTC. Translated: CASSLGSGREVNEQFF.

The CDR3 is CASSEDLWDTQYF. In DNA, the CDR3 is TGTGCCAGCAGTGAAGACCTATGGGATACGCAGTATTTT. V is TRBV2 and J is TRBJ2-3, with D unclear. The CDR3 contains 13 residues. V was shortened by 1 base and J by 6 bases, with 8 bases between the two germline ends. From germline, CDR1 is SNHLY and CDR2 FYNNEI.

This clone was counted once. The chain has TRBV9 and TRBJ2-2, with D possibly being TRBD2 (5 bases). V lost 0 bases to trimming and J lost 3 bases, with 9 bases between them. The CDR3 totals 15 residues. CDR1 and CDR2 (germline): SGDLS, YYNGEE. The CDR3 region is CASSVAGIDTGELFF. CDR3 DNA sequence: TGTGCCAGCAGCGTAGCGGGGATAGACACCGGGGAGCTGTTTTTT.

The chain joins TRBV9 to TRBJ2-1; TRBD2 matches 12 bases. This CDR3 region has 19 residues. V shed 1 base, J shed 5 bases, and the junction held 13 bases outside the gene matches. The germline V gene has CDR1 SGDLS and CDR2 YYNGEE. DNA of the CDR3: TGTGCCAGCAGCGTAACTACCACTACTAGACTAGCGGGAGACAATGAGCAGTTCTTC. Translated: CASSVTTTTRLAGDNEQFF.

The chain has TRBV5-1 and TRBJ2-7, with no clear D. V was shortened by 7 bases and J by 6 bases, with 11 bases between the two germline ends. CDR1 is SGHRS, CDR2 YFSETQ, per germline. The CDR3 sequence is 11 residues long. The CDR3 loop is CASRKGIEQYF. As DNA, the CDR3 is TGCGCCAGCCGAAAGGGAATCGAGCAGTACTTC.

V is TRBV7-9 and J is TRBJ2-7; D remains unclear. Trimming removed 5 bases from V and 3 bases from J, with 26 bases in between. This CDR3 is built from 18 residues. Germline values: CDR1 SEHNR, CDR2 FQNEAQ (reference sequence). The CDR3 DNA is TGTGCCAGCAGCCAGAACAGCTTCCGTCCCCAGTCCCGCTACGAGCAGTACTTC. Translated, it gives CASSQNSFRPQSRYEQYF.

This chain links TRBV28 with TRBJ1-1; D possibly corresponds to TRBD1 (6 bases). V lost 8 bases and J lost 0, with 22 bases in between. Germline CDR1 MDHEN, CDR2 SYDVKM. The CDR3 sequence is 17 residues long. The CDR3 reads CASLGVGRGRMNTEAFF. The CDR3 region has the DNA TGTGCCAGCCTCGGCGTTGGCAGGGGCCGAATGAACACTGAAGCTTTCTTT.